The 20 T cell receptor beta chains listed next were all sequenced from one sample in a study of T-cell reconstitution after alpha-beta-depleted transplantation in children. Molecular barcoding with unique molecular identifiers was used for the TCRbeta library. One entry per CDR3 protein results from TCRdb running MiXCR on the PCR reads. The table has about 240,000 distinct CDR3 sequences, roughly 25% seen once; the top ten hold 2% to 3%. This sample comprised PBMCs, obtained before TCRalphabeta/CD19-depleted stem cell transplant. All receptors come from a girl aged 2 to 9 with Fanconi anemia, due to receive a stem cell transplant.

This clonotype has more than one count but fewer than ten. V gene TRBV29-1 combines with J gene TRBJ2-7; 11 bases line up with TRBD2. V lost 4 bases, J lost 5 bases, and 7 bases stayed unmatched. The CDR3 is 14 residues long. The germline gives CDR1 SQVTM, CDR2 ANQGSEA. This CDR3 is CSVGGTSGINEQYF. CDR3 sequence (DNA): TGCAGCGTTGGTGGGACTAGCGGTATAAACGAGCAGTACTTC.

This clonotype has at least ten counts. This chain joins TRBV28 and TRBJ2-1; possible D gene TRBD1, 5 bases. Deletions cut 3 bases from V and 4 bases from J, with 22 bases between. In germline, CDR1 is MDHEN, CDR2 SYDVKM. This CDR3 contains 18 residues. The CDR3 spells CASSLGRLELLTYNEQFF. The DNA of the CDR3 is TGTGCCAGCAGTTTGGGGCGGCTAGAACTCCTTACATACAATGAGCAGTTCTTC.

Many counts were recorded for this clonotype. This chain links TRBV20-1 with TRBJ2-3, with D tentatively TRBD2 (6 bases). This CDR3 contains 15 residues. Germline V CDR1 and CDR2: DFQATT, SNEGSKA (reference sequence). Deletions cut 6 bases from V and 3 bases from J, with 19 bases between. CDR3 sequence: CSARPTRPGTDTQYF. The DNA of the CDR3 is TGCAGTGCGAGACCGACTAGGCCGGGTACAGATACGCAGTATTTT.

The chain has TRBV20-1 and TRBJ2-5; 8 bases align to TRBD1. The trim removed 2 bases at V and 2 bases at J, leaving 4 bases unmatched. The CDR3 runs 14 residues. Germline V gives CDR1 DFQATT, CDR2 SNEGSKA (reference sequence). CDR3 bases: TGCAGTGCTAGATCCCGGACAGGGCAAGAGACCCAGTACTTC. Translation: CSARSRTGQETQYF.

The chain links TRBV7-2 to TRBJ2-3, with D possibly being TRBD1 or TRBD2 (6 bases each). The CDR3 is 16 amino acids. The V end lost 2 bases, the J end lost 2 bases, and 14 bases lay between the germline ends. Germline loops: CDR1 SGHTA, CDR2 FQGNSA. This chain's CDR3 is CASSLRRGTITDTQYF. The DNA of the CDR3 is TGTGCCAGCAGCTTAAGGAGGGGGACGATCACAGATACGCAGTATTTT.

In this sample, this clonotype turned up many times. This chain links TRBV20-1 with TRBJ2-1; the D is unclear. V shed 3 bases and J shed 9 bases, with 15 bases lying between them. Looked up from germline, CDR1 is DFQATT and CDR2 is SNEGSKA (reference sequence). The CDR3 runs to 13 residues. Written as DNA, the CDR3 is TGCAGTGCTAGTAAGCTAGTTAACTTTGAGCAGTTCTTC. This gives the protein CSASKLVNFEQFF.

The rearrangement joins TRBV29-1 to TRBJ2-2, with 9 bases matching TRBD2. This CDR3 comprises 15 residues. V lost 7 bases and J lost 4; bases outside the gene matches: 10. The germline V gene has CDR1 SQVTM and CDR2 ANQGSEA. CDR3 in amino acids: CSAGAGLASTGELFF. The CDR3 coding sequence is TGCAGCGCCGGCGCTGGACTAGCGAGCACCGGGGAGCTGTTTTTT.

V gene TRBV5-3 combines with J gene TRBJ1-4; D gene ambiguous. TRBV5-3 is marked as an open reading frame, function uncertain. The CDR3 contains 13 residues. With 8 bases removed from V and 10 bases from J, the gap between germline ends came to 18 bases. In DNA form, the CDR3 reads TGTGCCAGGAGCCCTGGGCTGGCGGCAAAACTGTTTTTT. It encodes CARSPGLAAKLFF.

This clonotype was seen ten or more times. Here the CDR3 reads CSVEDRGGNTIYF. The CDR3 DNA sequence: TGCAGCGTTGAGGACAGGGGAGGAAACACCATATATTTT. This chain joins TRBV29-1 and TRBJ1-3; 9 bases map to TRBD1. Germline CDR1 reads SQVTM; CDR2 reads ANQGSEA. The CDR3 sequence is 13 residues long. V was pared by 3 bases and J by 4 bases, with 1 base of the junction left unmatched. Supplemented by reference TRBV29-1 and TRBJ1-3, the full variable domain reads SAVISQKPSRDICQRGTSLTIQCQVDSQVTMMFWYRQQPGQSLTLIATANQGSEATYESGFVIDKFPISRPNLTFSTLTVSNMSPEDSSIYLCSVEDRGGNTIYFGEGSWLTVV.

This clonotype was seen ten or more times. This chain links TRBV10-3 with TRBJ1-4; 12 bases match TRBD1. The germline V gene has CDR1 ENHRY and CDR2 SYGVKD. V was clipped by 2 bases and J by 7 bases; unmatched bases: 8. The CDR3 loop spans 17 amino acids. For the CDR3, the DNA is TGTGCCATCAGTGAGCCCGGGACAGGGGGCCATGGTGAAAAACTGTTTTTT. As protein: CAISEPGTGGHGEKLFF.

This clonotype was detected ten times or more. V and J are TRBV25-1 and TRBJ2-5; no firm D call. The germline V and J ends were trimmed by 1 base and 1 base, with 7 bases remaining between them. Germline V CDR1 and CDR2: MGHDK, SYGVNS. This CDR3 has 14 residues. The CDR3 bases are TGTGCCAGCAGTGAATCCTTAGCCCAAGAGACCCAGTACTTC. Translation gives CASSESLAQETQYF.

The sample holds many counts of this clonotype. V is TRBV6-5 and J is TRBJ2-3; the D is unclear. Germline CDR1 is MNHEY and CDR2 is SVGAGI. Deletions cut 2 bases from V and 4 bases from J, with 10 bases between. The CDR3 contains 14 residues. CDR3 nucleotide sequence: TGTGCCAGCAGTTACCAGGTTCCCCCAGATACGCAGTATTTT. This encodes CASSYQVPPDTQYF.

This clonotype occurred many times. The chain uses TRBV15 and TRBJ2-5; 8 bases agree with TRBD2. V trimming: 8 bases; J trimming: 1 base; junction bases outside the gene matches: 9. Germline-derived CDR1 and CDR2 are LNHNV and YYDKDF (reference sequence). The CDR3 is made up of 15 amino acids. CDR3 nucleotides: TGTGCCACCCGAGGGCTAGCGGGTTTCCAAGAGACCCAGTACTTC. This gives the protein CATRGLAGFQETQYF. The variable domain in full, with the rest retrieved from reference TRBV15 and TRBJ2-5, is DAMVIQNPRYQVTQFGKPVTLSCSQTLNHNVMYWYQQKSSQAPKLLFHYYDKDFNNEADTPDNFQSRRPNTSFCFLDIRSPGLGDTAMYLCATRGLAGFQETQYFGPGTRLLVL.

Only a few counts were recorded for this clonotype. The chain links TRBV4-2 to TRBJ2-7, with D tentatively TRBD1 or TRBD2 (5 bases each). The germline V gene has CDR1 LGHNA and CDR2 YNFKEQ. Trimming took off 1 base at V and 0 bases at J, with 19 bases between the two ends. The CDR3 totals 18 residues. CDR3 sequence reads: CASSQAGLTEVLSYEQYF. Here the CDR3 DNA reads TGTGCCAGCAGCCAAGCGGGGCTAACGGAGGTGCTCTCCTACGAGCAGTACTTC.

This clonotype has a count of ten or more. The chain joins TRBV7-3 to TRBJ2-3; no definite D call. Trimming left V 5 bases short and J 0 bases short, with 6 bases between. The CDR3 loop spans 13 amino acids. CDR1 and CDR2 (germline): SGHTA, FQGTGA. CDR3 sequence reads: CASSTTSTDTQYF. The CDR3 nucleotides are TGTGCCAGCAGCACCACTAGCACAGATACGCAGTATTTT.

This chain uses TRBV5-1 with TRBJ2-3, with 13 nucleotides matching TRBD2. The CDR3 is made up of 18 amino acids. V lost 4 bases and J lost 3; bases outside the gene matches: 11. Germline CDR1 is SGHRS and CDR2 is YFSETQ. The chain's CDR3 is CASSAGTSGIRGTDTQYF. In DNA form, the CDR3 reads TGCGCCAGCAGCGCCGGGACTAGCGGGATTCGGGGGACAGATACGCAGTATTTT.

The chain joins TRBV7-3 to TRBJ2-1, with 10 bases matching TRBD2. The V gene's germline CDR1 is SGHTA and CDR2 FQGTGA. The ends lost 1 base at V and 7 bases at J; junction bases unmatched: 7. The CDR3 extends over 16 amino acids. The CDR3 DNA reads TGTGCCAGCAGCTTAATCCCTAGCGGGAGAAGTAATGAGCAGTTCTTC. Translated: CASSLIPSGRSNEQFF.

This clonotype was counted a few times. The rearrangement links TRBV28 to TRBJ2-7, with D unresolved. The CDR3 has 14 amino acids. Germline V gene lookup returns CDR1 MDHEN and CDR2 SYDVKM. V shed 5 bases and J shed 5 bases, with 16 bases lying between them. As DNA, the CDR3 is TGTGCCAGCAGTCCTCCGAATTCACTAAACGAGCAGTACTTC. Amino acid sequence: CASSPPNSLNEQYF.

This clonotype was observed at least ten times. The V gene is TRBV6-1, the J gene TRBJ2-1, with TRBD2 as a possible D gene (5 bases). Per the germline V gene, CDR1 is MNHNS and CDR2 is SASEGT. This CDR3 region has 15 residues. V shed 10 bases and J shed 10 bases, with 26 bases lying between them. The chain's CDR3 is CAIKRDAHSQREQFF. The CDR3 DNA is TGTGCCATTAAGAGGGATGCCCACTCCCAGCGGGAGCAGTTCTTC.

The V call is TRBV7-2, the J call TRBJ2-3; D gene uncertain. Germline assignment: CDR1 SGHTA and CDR2 FQGNSA. The V gene lost 1 base and the J gene lost 7 bases, with 6 bases spanning the gap. The CDR3 length is 12 residues. Here the CDR3 reads CASSLGSYTQYF. As DNA, the CDR3 is TGTGCCAGCAGCTTAGGTAGCTATACGCAGTATTTT.